The rows below give T cell receptor beta chains drawn from one sample of a study of early T cells in non-severe SARS-CoV-2 infection. TCRdb used MiXCR to reprocess the 5' RACE reads, holding one entry per CDR3 protein. Altogether some 44,000 distinct CDR3 sequences are present, roughly 6% being singletons, with the ten largest covering about 7.8%. The sample was whole blood, taken at baseline. These receptors originate from an adult who was a healthcare worker with PCR-confirmed SARS-CoV-2 infection or an uninfected control (not recorded which). The CDR3 runs from the conserved cysteine through the conserved F or W. Each record gives: V gene, J gene, D gene, clone size, CDR3 DNA, CDR3 protein. The D gene is left open where the match is weak. Clone size is given for some rows only: seen once, a few or many times, or a class if the clone is expanded.

TRBV7-6	TRBJ2-1	NA	NA	TGTGCCAGCAGCTTATTTAGCGCGCTAAAGGTGATCAATGAGCAGTTCTTC	CASSLFSALKVINEQFF
TRBV3-1	TRBJ1-1	TRBD1	many	TGTGCCAGCAGCCGTTACCCACGGACAGGGGCTATGAACACTGAAGCTTTCTTT	CASSRYPRTGAMNTEAFF
TRBV11-2	TRBJ2-7	NA	few	TGTGCCAGCAGCTTAGTCCACTCAGTCGGACAAGGGACCTACGAGCAGTACTTC	CASSLVHSVGQGTYEQYF
TRBV6-1	TRBJ2-7	TRBD1	NA	TGTGCCAGCAGTGCAGGGACAGGGAAATTGTACGAGCAGTACTTC	CASSAGTGKLYEQYF
TRBV7-3	TRBJ1-2	NA	NA	TGTGCCAGCAGCTCCACTACTTTCCTGTATGGCTACACCTTC	CASSSTTFLYGYTF
TRBV20-1	TRBJ2-7	TRBD1	NA	TGCAGTGCGAACAGGGGGCATACGGGAGAGCAGTACTTC	CSANRGHTGEQYF
TRBV28	TRBJ2-7	TRBD1	many	TGTGCCAGCAGTCCTCAGGGGGCGCGGTACGAGCAGTACTTC	CASSPQGARYEQYF
TRBV6-5	TRBJ1-2	NA	many	TGTGCCAGCAGTCAGGGGAGCGGCTACACCTTC	CASSQGSGYTF
TRBV12-3/TRBV12-4	TRBJ1-2	TRBD1	few	TGTGCCATCGGGACAGGCTATGGCTACACCTTC	CAIGTGYGYTF
TRBV7-6	TRBJ2-5	NA	many	TGTGCCAGCAGCCTAGCTAGTCTCGGTGAGACCCAGTACTTC	CASSLASLGETQYF
TRBV12-3/TRBV12-4	TRBJ2-5	NA	many	TGTGCCAGCAGTTTTGAAGAGACCCAGTACTTC	CASSFEETQYF
TRBV20-1	TRBJ2-3	NA	many	TGCAGTGCTACGCGGTCTTCAGATACGCAGTATTTT	CSATRSSDTQYF
TRBV5-5	TRBJ2-6	TRBD1	NA	TGTGCCAGCAGCTTGGAGGGGGCTAATTCTGGGGCCAACGTCCTGACTTTC	CASSLEGANSGANVLTF
TRBV10-2	TRBJ2-1	TRBD2	NA	TGCGCCAGCAGTGAGTCAGGTAGCGGGGGGGACGATGAGCAGTTCTTC	CASSESGSGGDDEQFF
TRBV7-9	TRBJ2-4	NA	many	TGTGCCAGCAGCTCCTCCGAGGTGGGCATTCAGTACTTC	CASSSSEVGIQYF
TRBV12-3/TRBV12-4	TRBJ2-3	NA	many	TGTGCCAGCAGCCTTAGTACTAGCACAGATACGCAGTATTTT	CASSLSTSTDTQYF
TRBV3-1	TRBJ2-3	TRBD2	few	TGTGCCAGCAGCCAAGACTCTAGCGGGGGGGCCTTCGGCACAGATACGCAGTATTTT	CASSQDSSGGAFGTDTQYF
TRBV5-1	TRBJ1-5	NA	many	TGCGCCAGCAGCTTGATGGGGTCGGGCAATCAGCCCCAGCATTTT	CASSLMGSGNQPQHF
TRBV28	TRBJ1-1	TRBD1	many	TGTGCCATCAAAACCAGGGGGTACACTGAAGCTTTCTTT	CAIKTRGYTEAFF
TRBV6-4	TRBJ2-2	TRBD1	many	TGTGCCAGCAGTGACTCGATTTTAGGGGGCGCGAACACCGGGGAGCTGTTTTTT	CASSDSILGGANTGELFF
TRBV20-1	TRBJ1-2	NA	many	TGCAGTGCTAGAGATCCCGGCCAGGGTGACTATGGCTACACCTTC	CSARDPGQGDYGYTF
TRBV7-2	TRBJ2-5	NA	few	TGTGCCAGCAGCGTAGGCCCGGGATTCCAAGAGACCCAGTACTTC	CASSVGPGFQETQYF
TRBV20-1	TRBJ1-2	TRBD1	many	TGCAGTGCTCCTCTCCTTGGGACAGGGGGAAACTATGGCTACACCTTC	CSAPLLGTGGNYGYTF
TRBV27	TRBJ1-5	NA	NA	TGTGCCAGCAGTTTGTCGACAGATAGCAATCAGCCCCAGCATTTT	CASSLSTDSNQPQHF
TRBV5-1	TRBJ2-5	TRBD1	many	TGCGCCAGCAGCCTCCAATCCGACAGGGTCGGGGAGACCCAGTACTTC	CASSLQSDRVGETQYF
TRBV7-3	TRBJ2-3	TRBD2	few	TGTGCCAGCAGCTTGGGGACTAGCGGGGGGAGCACAGATACGCAGTATTTT	CASSLGTSGGSTDTQYF
TRBV12-3/TRBV12-4	TRBJ2-1	NA	NA	TGTGCCAGCAGTCCCTCCCGGAGGGGGGAGTCCTTC	CASSPSRRGESF
TRBV20-1	TRBJ2-4	TRBD2	NA	TGCAGTGCTGGACCAGCGGGGGGGCTAGGCATTTCGCACATTCAGTACTTC	CSAGPAGGLGISHIQYF
TRBV30	TRBJ1-1	TRBD1	many	TGTGCCTGGAGTGTACAGGGGGTGCCAGAAGCTTTCTTT	CAWSVQGVPEAFF
TRBV21-1	TRBJ2-7	NA	NA	TGTGCCAGCAGCAAAGAGAGGATCGCCTACGAGCAGTACTTC	CASSKERIAYEQYF
TRBV29-1	TRBJ2-2	NA	many	TGCAGCGCCAGAAGCGGCACCGGGGAGCTGTTTTTT	CSARSGTGELFF
TRBV20-1	TRBJ1-2	NA	many	TGCAGTGCTACGCAGGGCAGAAAGGGCTACACCTTC	CSATQGRKGYTF